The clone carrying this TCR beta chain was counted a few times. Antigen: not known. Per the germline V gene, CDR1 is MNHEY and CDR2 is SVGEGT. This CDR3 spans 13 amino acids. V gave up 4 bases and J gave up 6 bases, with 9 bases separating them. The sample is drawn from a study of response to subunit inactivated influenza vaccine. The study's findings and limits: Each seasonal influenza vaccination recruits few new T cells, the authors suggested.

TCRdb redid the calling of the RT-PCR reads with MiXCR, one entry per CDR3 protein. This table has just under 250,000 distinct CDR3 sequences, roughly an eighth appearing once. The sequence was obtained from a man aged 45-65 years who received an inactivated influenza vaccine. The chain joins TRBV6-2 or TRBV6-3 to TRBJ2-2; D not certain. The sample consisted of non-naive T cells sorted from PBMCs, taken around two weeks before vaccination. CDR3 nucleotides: TGTGCCAGCAGTTCCTACTCGGCCGGGGAGCTGTTTTTT. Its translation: CASSSYSAGELFF.